These 20 T cell receptor beta chains originate from one sample sequenced in a study of Graves' ophthalmopathy and Graves' hyperthyroidism. RNA transcripts yielded amplified TCR beta CDR3 regions. Amplification began with first-round RT-PCR using HTBI primers, then second-round multiplex PCR was performed. Each CDR3 protein is one row after TCRdb ran MiXCR on the multiplex PCR reads. Of 300,000 to 350,000 distinct CDR3 sequences detected, 15% to 20% appear once; the ten largest clones hold 12%. The sample comprised peripheral blood. These receptors were obtained from an adult man with Graves' ophthalmopathy.

There are a few counts of this clonotype. This chain links TRBV7-8 with TRBJ1-3; a possible D gene is TRBD1 (6 bases). The CDR3 covers 18 residues. V lost 0 bases to trimming and J lost 0 bases, with 15 bases between them. Per germline, CDR1 SGHVS and CDR2 FQNEAQ. This CDR3 is CASSLATTGLISGNTIYF. The CDR3 DNA is TGTGCCAGCAGCTTAGCGACGACAGGACTAATCTCTGGAAACACCATATATTTT.

This clonotype was found many times. V is TRBV3-1 and J is TRBJ1-5, with D unclear. Trimming removed 4 bases at V and 9 bases at J, with 13 bases between. Germline assignment: CDR1 LGHDT and CDR2 YNNKEL (reference sequence). The CDR3 consists of 13 residues. This CDR3 reads CASSPSFEGPQHF. Here the CDR3 DNA reads TGTGCCAGCAGCCCCTCGTTCGAAGGGCCCCAGCATTTT.

The chain links TRBV12-3 or TRBV12-4 to TRBJ2-2; D remains unclear. This CDR3 is 15 amino acids long. V was shortened by 6 bases and J by 1 base, with 12 bases between the two germline ends. CDR3 loop: CASRGRLWNTGELFF. The DNA for the CDR3 is TGTGCCAGCAGGGGCCGGCTATGGAACACCGGGGAGCTGTTTTTT.

This clonotype has a count of ten or more. The chain joins TRBV30 to TRBJ2-7; TRBD1 aligns across 10 bases. CDR1 is GTSNPN, CDR2 SVGIG, per germline (reference sequence). V was pared by 4 bases and J by 4 bases, with 4 bases of the junction left unmatched. This CDR3 has 13 amino acids. The CDR3 protein is CAWNRDRGYEQYF. CDR3 nucleotide sequence: TGTGCCTGGAATCGGGACAGGGGATACGAGCAGTACTTC.

There are many counts of this clonotype. The genes are TRBV7-8 and TRBJ1-1; no firm D call. There are 14 residues in the CDR3. The germline V gene has CDR1 SGHVS and CDR2 FQNEAQ. V was trimmed by 3 bases and J by 0 bases, leaving 8 bases between them. The CDR3 coding sequence is TGTGCCAGCAGCTTTGGCAGAATGAACACTGAAGCTTTCTTT. It specifies CASSFGRMNTEAFF.

DNA of the CDR3: TGCAGTGCTAGTGAAACAGGGCATGAGCAGTTCTTC. This encodes CSASETGHEQFF. V gene TRBV20-1 combines with J gene TRBJ2-1, with D maybe TRBD1 (6 bases). Germline CDR1 DFQATT, CDR2 SNEGSKA (reference sequence). This CDR3 has 12 amino acids. Between the trimmed V and J ends, which lost 3 bases and 8 bases, there was a span of 11 bases.

This chain connects TRBV29-1 to TRBJ1-1; no reliable D call. Trimming took 4 bases from V and 3 from J, leaving 12 bases between them. Germline V gives CDR1 SQVTM, CDR2 ANQGSEA. The CDR3 runs 13 residues. DNA for the CDR3: TGCAGCGTTGGGACCCCCGAGGACACTGAAGCTTTCTTT. Its protein is CSVGTPEDTEAFF.

This clonotype has ten or more counts. The J gene is TRBJ2-5, the V gene TRBV20-1, with a possible D match to TRBD1 (5 bases). The CDR3 totals 14 residues. The germline gives CDR1 DFQATT, CDR2 SNEGSKA (reference sequence). Trimming removed 4 bases at V and 0 bases at J, with 12 bases between. The CDR3 is CSAIGAEYQETQYF. For the CDR3, the DNA is TGCAGTGCTATAGGGGCCGAGTACCAAGAGACCCAGTACTTC.

This clonotype was recorded many times. V and J are TRBV20-1 and TRBJ1-2; 7 nucleotides agree with TRBD1. After removal of 3 bases from V and 4 bases from J, the junction contained 8 bases not matched to a gene. The CDR3 runs to 14 residues. Germline values: CDR1 DFQATT, CDR2 SNEGSKA (reference sequence). As DNA, the CDR3 is TGCAGTGCTAGGCCAACAGGGGCGGGCTATGGCTACACCTTC. Translation gives CSARPTGAGYGYTF.

The chain links TRBV12-3 or TRBV12-4 to TRBJ2-2, with D possibly matching TRBD2 (6 bases). The germline V and J ends were trimmed by 8 bases and 6 bases, with 13 bases remaining between them. CDR3 length equals 13 residues. The CDR3 here is CASRQSSAGELFF. The CDR3 DNA reads as TGTGCCAGCCGCCAGTCTAGCGCCGGGGAGCTGTTTTTT.

In this sample, this clonotype turned up many times. This chain connects TRBV12-3 or TRBV12-4 to TRBJ2-7; possibly TRBD2 for D (5 bases). The V end was cut by 7 bases, the J end by 0 bases, with 7 bases between. CDR3 length equals 12 residues. The CDR3 DNA reads TGTGCCAGCATGGGGAGCTCCTACGAGCAGTACTTC. Translated, it gives CASMGSSYEQYF.

The sample holds many counts of this clonotype. The chain recombines TRBV7-9 with TRBJ1-6, with D unresolved. Germline lookup yields CDR1 SEHNR and CDR2 FQNEAQ (reference sequence). The V and J ends lost 3 bases and 11 bases respectively, with 14 bases between them. CDR3 size: 14 residues. The CDR3 DNA is TGTGCCAGCAGCTTCGGCAGGTCGGTGGCACCCCTCCACTTT. The encoded protein is CASSFGRSVAPLHF.

This clonotype was detected ten times or more. The genes are TRBV20-1 and TRBJ1-2; the D is unclear. The germline CDR1 and CDR2 sequences are DFQATT and SNEGSKA (reference sequence). The CDR3 sequence is 18 residues long. The V end lost 3 bases, the J end lost 0 bases, and 23 bases lay between the germline ends. CDR3 sequence reads: CSASILWEKLLSNYGYTF. In DNA, the CDR3 is TGCAGTGCTAGTATTCTTTGGGAAAAACTCCTCTCTAACTATGGCTACACCTTC.

This clonotype has at least ten counts. This sequence joins TRBV4-2 and TRBJ2-7; D perhaps matches TRBD1 (6 bases). Trimming removed 6 bases at V and 5 bases at J, with 14 bases between. The CDR3 sequence is 13 residues long. Per the germline V gene, CDR1 is LGHNA and CDR2 is YNFKEQ. This CDR3 is CASRDDRSHEQYF. The CDR3 region has the DNA TGTGCCAGCAGAGACGACAGGTCCCACGAGCAGTACTTC.

This clonotype was picked up many times. The chain recombines TRBV10-3 with TRBJ2-7, with 7 positions matching TRBD1. The CDR3 spans 15 residues. V shed 3 bases and J 2 bases; nucleotides not matched to a gene: 7. Per germline, CDR1 ENHRY and CDR2 SYGVKD. The DNA of the CDR3 is TGTGCCATCAGTGAAACGACAGGGACGACCTACGAGCAGTACTTC. It codes for CAISETTGTTYEQYF.

This clonotype has ten or more counts. The chain couples TRBV30 to TRBJ2-7; possible D gene TRBD2, 6 bases. The CDR3 runs 14 residues. Germline CDR1 GTSNPN, CDR2 SVGIG (reference sequence). Deletions cut 2 bases from V and 0 bases from J, with 11 bases between. CDR3 DNA: TGTGCCTGGAGTTCCGGGACTCTCTCCTACGAGCAGTACTTC. Residues: CAWSSGTLSYEQYF.

This clonotype was detected ten times or more. The chain joins TRBV12-3 or TRBV12-4 to TRBJ2-5; 11 positions agree with TRBD2. Trimming at V came to 5 bases and at J to 5 bases, leaving 10 bases not matched to a gene. CDR3 length: 16 residues. CDR3 bases: TGTGCCAGCAGTGGCCTCGGTAGCGGGGGGGGTGAGACCCAGTACTTC. Its protein is CASSGLGSGGGETQYF.

Ten or more counts support this clonotype. J is TRBJ1-6 and V is TRBV27; 7 nucleotides match TRBD1. CDR3 length equals 17 residues. CDR1 and CDR2 (germline): MNHEY, SMNVEV (reference sequence). V shed 5 bases and J 0 bases; nucleotides not matched to a gene: 7. CDR3 amino acids: CASSLTTGFSYNSPLHF. The CDR3 DNA sequence: TGTGCCAGCAGTCTGACGACAGGGTTCTCCTATAATTCACCCCTCCACTTT.

The V call is TRBV19, the J call TRBJ1-1, with TRBD1 identical over 10 bases. The CDR3 runs to 13 residues. Germline CDR1 and CDR2: LNHDA and SQIVND (reference sequence). After removal of 8 bases from V and 4 bases from J, the junction contained 4 bases not matched to a gene. In DNA form, the CDR3 reads TGTGCCAGTTGGGACAGGGGTGGCACTGAAGCTTTCTTT. It yields the protein CASWDRGGTEAFF.

The table lists this clonotype with many counts. The gene calls are TRBV7-9 and TRBJ1-2; D not resolved. The V gene's germline CDR1 is SEHNR and CDR2 FQNEAQ (reference sequence). This CDR3 comprises 13 residues. V shed 2 bases and J shed 8 bases, with 12 bases lying between them. The DNA of the CDR3 is TGTGCCAGCAGCTTATACGGTTTCGGAGGCTACACCTTC. Protein product: CASSLYGFGGYTF.